What follows are 20 T cell receptor beta chains derived from one specimen sequenced in a study of cytomegalovirus exposure and HLA in healthy donors (dated by TCRdb to 2017 to 2019). The method behind the library was the immunoSEQ multiplex PCR assay. A mixture of 60 forward primers for TCR Vbeta segments and 13 reverse primers for TCR Jbeta segments was used in the multiplex PCR. TCRdb carries this immuneACCESS record with in-frame sequences only. Its versions omit some clonotypes, under half of them owing to an unresolved V gene in the studies checked, with the rest unexplained. For this sample the table gives 80,000 to 100,000 clones, of which around 73% were detected only once. Of the sample, about 1.2% falls within the top ten clones. Sequenced: PBMCs. These receptors came from a female donor in good health and CMV-seronegative.

The chain has TRBV21-1 and TRBJ1-1. TRBV21-1 is listed as a pseudogene. This CDR3 has 18 residues. CDR3 residues: CASSKVGGARGINTEAFF. The CDR3 DNA sequence: TGTGCCAGCAGCAAAGTGGGGGGGGCGCGGGGTATCAACACTGAAGCTTTCTTT.

The chain employs TRBV18 and TRBJ2-7; maybe TRBD2 (6 bases). The CDR3 is 14 amino acids. Trimming removed 3 bases at V and 2 bases at J, with 11 bases between. CDR1 is KGHSH and CDR2 is LQKENI in the germline V gene. The CDR3: CASSPPSAPYEQYF. The DNA for the CDR3 is TGTGCCAGCTCACCTCCTAGCGCACCCTACGAGCAGTACTTC.

This chain uses TRBV10-3 with TRBJ1-1; unclear D gene. Trimming cost V 3 bases and J 4 bases, with 6 bases left between them. Germline-derived CDR1 and CDR2 are ENHRY and SYGVKD. CDR3 length equals 12 residues. As DNA, the CDR3 is TGTGCCATCAGTGATCCGGGCACTGAAGCTTTCTTT. It yields the protein CAISDPGTEAFF.

This clone was seen more than once but under ten times. The V call is TRBV5-4, the J call TRBJ1-4; tentatively, D is TRBD1 (6 bases). The CDR3 contains 12 residues. V lost 5 bases to trimming and J lost 8 bases, with 10 bases between them. CDR1 is SGHNT and CDR2 is YYREEE in the germline V gene (reference sequence). The CDR3 region has the DNA TGTGCCAGCAGTCAGGGGAGCGAAAAACTGTTTTTT. It is translated as CASSQGSEKLFF.

The V call is TRBV28, the J call TRBJ2-7, with TRBD2 identical over 7 bases. The CDR3 spans 14 residues. V shed 3 bases and J 4 bases; nucleotides not matched to a gene: 6. Germline assignment: CDR1 MDHEN and CDR2 SYDVKM. CDR3 region: CASSFGLADYEQYF. CDR3 DNA: TGTGCCAGCAGTTTCGGGCTAGCGGATTACGAGCAGTACTTC.

V and J are TRBV6-4 and TRBJ2-3; 7 bases map to TRBD1. CDR1 and CDR2 (germline): MRHNA, SNTAGT. V dropped 7 bases and J dropped 2; count of bases not matched to a gene: 6. CDR3 length: 14 residues. In DNA form, the CDR3 reads TGTGCCAGCAAGGGACAGTGCTACACAGATACGCAGTATTTT. The encoded protein is CASKGQCYTDTQYF.

The rearrangement links TRBV18 to TRBJ1-2; 9 bases align to TRBD1. The V gene's germline CDR1 is KGHSH and CDR2 LQKENI. The CDR3 length is 14 residues. J was trimmed by 2 bases and V by 5 bases; bases with no gene match: 3. CDR3 in DNA: TGTGCCAGCTCAGACGGACAGGGGAACTATGGCTACACCTTC. Translated, it gives CASSDGQGNYGYTF.

This chain joins TRBV27 and TRBJ1-1; D call uncertain. The CDR3 totals 11 residues. V shed 3 bases and J shed 10 bases, with 9 bases lying between them. Germline values: CDR1 MNHEY, CDR2 SMNVEV (reference sequence). CDR3 sequence: CASSLGEVAFF. As DNA, the CDR3 is TGTGCCAGCAGTTTGGGTGAGGTAGCTTTCTTT.

This clone was seen a handful of times. Other DNA sequences within the sample encode an identical CDR3. The chain recombines TRBV25-1 with TRBJ1-6, with D tentatively TRBD1 (5 bases). The CDR3 contains 12 residues. Germline CDR1 is MGHDK and CDR2 is SYGVNS. V lost 7 bases, J lost 8 bases, and 9 bases lay in between. CDR3 nucleotide sequence: TGTGCCAGCAAAGGGACTTATTCACCCCTCCACTTT. This encodes CASKGTYSPLHF.

The genes are TRBV6-4 and TRBJ2-1; D is ambiguous. The ends were cut back, 5 bases at V and 3 bases at J, with 11 bases in the middle. This CDR3 is built from 14 residues. Per the germline V gene, CDR1 is MRHNA and CDR2 is SNTAGT. The CDR3 sequence is CASSPGPDYNEQFF. The DNA of the CDR3 is TGTGCCAGCAGTCCGGGTCCTGACTACAATGAGCAGTTCTTC.

The rearrangement uses TRBV6-5 and TRBJ1-1, with 8 bases identical to TRBD1. In germline, CDR1 is MNHEY, CDR2 SVGAGI. Unmatched junction bases numbered 10, after V lost 6 bases and J lost 4 bases. The CDR3 totals 15 residues. The CDR3 bases are TGTGCCAGCAGCCGCTCACAGGGGGTAGGCACTGAAGCTTTCTTT. It codes for CASSRSQGVGTEAFF.

The DNA of the CDR3 is TGTGCCAGCAGCGGCGCCGGGACAGGGGCCTACGAGCAGTACTTC. It is translated as CASSGAGTGAYEQYF. The chain recombines TRBV11-2 with TRBJ2-7; the match to TRBD1 covers 10 bases. Germline CDR1 and CDR2: SGHAT and FQNNGV. This CDR3 has 15 amino acids. With 5 bases clipped from V and 2 bases from J, the junction kept 6 bases outside the gene matches. Full variable domain (missing parts from reference TRBV11-2 and TRBJ2-7): EAGVAQSPRYKIIEKRQSVAFWCNPISGHATLYWYQQILGQGPKLLIQFQNNGVVDDSQLPKDRFSAERLKGVDSTLKIQPAKLEDSAVYLCASSGAGTGAYEQYFGPGTRLTVT.

The chain links TRBV2 to TRBJ2-3; tentatively, D is TRBD1 (6 bases). V shed 6 bases and J shed 5 bases, with 18 bases lying between them. Germline CDR1 is SNHLY and CDR2 is FYNNEI. The CDR3 spans 15 residues. The CDR3 protein is CASSAQGQWGDTQYF. The CDR3 nucleotides read TGTGCCAGCAGCGCACAGGGTCAGTGGGGAGATACGCAGTATTTT.

The V gene is TRBV7-2, the J gene TRBJ1-4; D remains unclear. Germline V gene lookup returns CDR1 SGHTA and CDR2 FQGNSA. This CDR3 region has 12 residues. The ends were cut back, 0 bases at V and 15 bases at J, with 11 bases in the middle. CDR3 sequence: CASSLAEGQVFF. In DNA form, the CDR3 reads TGTGCCAGCAGCTTAGCCGAGGGTCAGGTGTTTTTT.

J is TRBJ1-5 and V is TRBV19; TRBD1 is a possible D gene (5 bases). CDR1 and CDR2 from the germline V gene are LNHDA and SQIVND (reference sequence). The CDR3 totals 16 residues. V lost 7 bases and J 7 bases, leaving 23 bases between the germline ends. Written as DNA, the CDR3 is TGTGCCAGTACCGTATTGGGAGGAAGGGGCCTCCAGCCCCAGCATTTT. Translating gives CASTVLGGRGLQPQHF.

This rearrangement joins TRBV28 to TRBJ1-1; the match to TRBD1 covers 7 bases. Germline CDR1 MDHEN, CDR2 SYDVKM. V was clipped by 5 bases and J by 4 bases; unmatched bases: 7. The CDR3 length is 14 residues. The CDR3 DNA reads as TGTGCCAGCAGTGATGACAGGGAGCGCACTGAAGCTTTCTTT. It specifies CASSDDRERTEAFF.

The chain combines TRBV27 with TRBJ2-7; perhaps TRBD1 as D (6 bases). This CDR3 is built from 13 residues. Germline V gives CDR1 MNHEY, CDR2 SMNVEV (reference sequence). V lost 0 bases, J lost 3 bases, and 6 bases lay in between. The DNA of the CDR3 is TGTGCCAGCAGTTTATCGACAGGCTACGAGCAGTACTTC. The encoded protein is CASSLSTGYEQYF.

The chain couples TRBV19 to TRBJ1-1; the D gene is possibly TRBD1 (6 bases). Trimming stripped 6 bases from V and 0 bases from J, with 8 bases between. The CDR3 loop spans 13 amino acids. Per germline, CDR1 LNHDA and CDR2 SQIVND (reference sequence). CDR3 in DNA: TGTGCCAGTAGGGGACACCTGAACACTGAAGCTTTCTTT. This gives the protein CASRGHLNTEAFF.

This clone has only one observation. This chain connects TRBV12-5 to TRBJ2-7; perhaps TRBD1 as D (5 bases). CDR1 is LGHNT and CDR2 is FRNRAP in the germline V gene. Trimming left V 9 bases short and J 3 bases short, with 15 bases between. This CDR3 comprises 13 residues. The CDR3 here is CASRKTENYEQYF. Written as DNA, the CDR3 is TGTGCTAGCCGAAAGACAGAGAACTACGAGCAGTACTTC.

For the CDR3, the DNA is TGTGCCAGCAGCTTATCGTTGACAAATGAAAAACTGTTTTTT. This translates into CASSLSLTNEKLFF. The chain is built from TRBV7-2 and TRBJ1-4; unclear D gene. Deletions cut 2 bases from V and 5 bases from J, with 9 bases between. CDR1 is SGHTA, CDR2 FQGNSA, per germline. The CDR3 has 14 amino acids.